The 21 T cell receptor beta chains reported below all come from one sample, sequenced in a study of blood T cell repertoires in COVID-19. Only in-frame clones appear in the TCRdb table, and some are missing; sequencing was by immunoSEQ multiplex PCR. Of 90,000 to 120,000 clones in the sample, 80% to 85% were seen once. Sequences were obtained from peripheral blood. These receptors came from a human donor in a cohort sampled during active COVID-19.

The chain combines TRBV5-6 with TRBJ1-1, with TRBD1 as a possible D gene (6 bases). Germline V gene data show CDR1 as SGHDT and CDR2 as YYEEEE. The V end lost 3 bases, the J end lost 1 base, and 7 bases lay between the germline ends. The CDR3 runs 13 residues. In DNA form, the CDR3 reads TGTGCCAGCAGCTGGGGACAGAACACTGAAGCTTTCTTT. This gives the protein CASSWGQNTEAFF. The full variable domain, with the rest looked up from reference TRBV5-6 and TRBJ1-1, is DAGVTQSPTHLIKTRGQQVTLRCSPKSGHDTVSWYQQALGQGPQFIFQYYEEEERQRGNFPDRFSGHQFPNYSSELNVNALLLGDSALYLCASSWGQNTEAFFGQGTRLTVV.

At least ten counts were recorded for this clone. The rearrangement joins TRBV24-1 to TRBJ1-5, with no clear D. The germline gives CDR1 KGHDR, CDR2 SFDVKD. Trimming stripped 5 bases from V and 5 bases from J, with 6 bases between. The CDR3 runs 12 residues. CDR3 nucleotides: TGTGCCACCAGTGTTGCGGATCAGCCCCAGCATTTT. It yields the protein CATSVADQPQHF.

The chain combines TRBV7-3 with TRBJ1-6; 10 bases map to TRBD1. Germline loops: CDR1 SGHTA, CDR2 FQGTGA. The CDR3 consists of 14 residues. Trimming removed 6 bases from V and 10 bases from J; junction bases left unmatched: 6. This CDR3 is CASSYGQGGSPLHF. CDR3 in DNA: TGTGCCAGCAGTTACGGACAGGGGGGATCACCCCTCCACTTT.

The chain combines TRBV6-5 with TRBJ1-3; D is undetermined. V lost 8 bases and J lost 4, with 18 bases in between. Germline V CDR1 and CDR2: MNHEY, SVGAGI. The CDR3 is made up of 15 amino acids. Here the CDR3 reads CASSMTGVAGNTIYF. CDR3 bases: TGTGCCAGCTCCATGACCGGGGTTGCGGGAAACACCATATATTTT.

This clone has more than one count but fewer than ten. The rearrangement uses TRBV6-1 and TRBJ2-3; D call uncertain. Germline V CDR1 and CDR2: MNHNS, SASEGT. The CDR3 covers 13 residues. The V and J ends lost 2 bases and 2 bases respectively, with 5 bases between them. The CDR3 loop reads CASSEPYTDTQYF. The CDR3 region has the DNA TGTGCCAGCAGTGAACCCTACACAGATACGCAGTATTTT.

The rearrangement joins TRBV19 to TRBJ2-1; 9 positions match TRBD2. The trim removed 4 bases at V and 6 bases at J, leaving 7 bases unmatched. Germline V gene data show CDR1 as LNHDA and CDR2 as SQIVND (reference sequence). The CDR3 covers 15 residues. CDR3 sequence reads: CASSTILAGVNEQFF. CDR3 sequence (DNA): TGTGCCAGTAGTACCATTTTAGCGGGAGTCAATGAGCAGTTCTTC. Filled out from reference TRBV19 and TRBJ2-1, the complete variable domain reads DGGITQSPKYLFRKEGQNVTLSCEQNLNHDAMYWYRQDPGQGLRLIYYSQIVNDFQKGDIAEGYSVSREKKESFPLTVTSAQKNPTAFYLCASSTILAGVNEQFFGPGTRLTVL.

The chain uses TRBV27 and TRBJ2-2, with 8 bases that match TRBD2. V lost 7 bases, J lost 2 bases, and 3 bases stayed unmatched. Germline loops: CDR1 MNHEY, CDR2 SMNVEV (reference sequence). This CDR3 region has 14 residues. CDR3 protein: CASTAGGNTGELFF. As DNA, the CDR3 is TGTGCCAGCACCGCGGGAGGCAACACCGGGGAGCTGTTTTTT.

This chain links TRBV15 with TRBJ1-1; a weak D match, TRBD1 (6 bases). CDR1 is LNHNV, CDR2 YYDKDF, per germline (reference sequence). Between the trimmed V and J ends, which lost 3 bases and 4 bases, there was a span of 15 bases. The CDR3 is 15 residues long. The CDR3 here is CATSRGHGLGTEAFF. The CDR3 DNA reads TGTGCCACCAGCAGGGGACATGGCCTGGGCACTGAAGCTTTCTTT.

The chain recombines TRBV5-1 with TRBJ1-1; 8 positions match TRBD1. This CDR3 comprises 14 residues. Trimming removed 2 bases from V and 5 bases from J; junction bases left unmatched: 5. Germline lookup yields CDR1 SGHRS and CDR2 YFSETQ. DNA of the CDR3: TGCGCCAGCAGCTTCACAGGGGGAAAAACTGAAGCTTTCTTT. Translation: CASSFTGGKTEAFF.

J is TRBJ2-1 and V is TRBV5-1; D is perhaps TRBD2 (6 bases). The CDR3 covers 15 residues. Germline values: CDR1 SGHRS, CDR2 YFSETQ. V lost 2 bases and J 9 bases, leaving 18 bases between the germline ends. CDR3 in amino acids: CASSFPGARMVEQFF. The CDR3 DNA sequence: TGCGCCAGCAGCTTCCCGGGAGCCCGAATGGTTGAGCAGTTCTTC.

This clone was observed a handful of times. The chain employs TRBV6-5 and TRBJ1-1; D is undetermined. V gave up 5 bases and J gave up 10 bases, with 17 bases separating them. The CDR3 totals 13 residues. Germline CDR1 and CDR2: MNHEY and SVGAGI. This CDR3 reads CASSKFRAGGAFF. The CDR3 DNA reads TGTGCCAGCAGTAAATTCCGGGCCGGAGGAGCTTTCTTT.

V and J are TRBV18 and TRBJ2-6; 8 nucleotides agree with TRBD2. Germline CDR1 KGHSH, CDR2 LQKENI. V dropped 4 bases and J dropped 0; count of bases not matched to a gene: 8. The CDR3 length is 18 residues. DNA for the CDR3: TGTGCCAGCTCACGTCCGGGAGGGGGGGCCTCTGGGGCCAACGTCCTGACTTTC. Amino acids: CASSRPGGGASGANVLTF.

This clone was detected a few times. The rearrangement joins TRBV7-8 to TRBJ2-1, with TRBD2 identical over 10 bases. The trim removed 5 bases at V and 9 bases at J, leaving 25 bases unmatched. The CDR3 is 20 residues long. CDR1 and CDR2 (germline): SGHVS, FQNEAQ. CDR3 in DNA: TGTGCCAGCAGCCCCGCCGTGTCGACCGGGGCTAGCGGGAGCAAGCGTGAGCAGTTCTTC. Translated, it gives CASSPAVSTGASGSKREQFF.

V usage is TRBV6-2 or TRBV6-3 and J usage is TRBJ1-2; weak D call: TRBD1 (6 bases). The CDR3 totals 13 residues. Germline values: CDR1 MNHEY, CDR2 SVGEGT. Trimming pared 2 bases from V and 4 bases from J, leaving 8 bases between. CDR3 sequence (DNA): TGTGCCAGCAGTTACAGGACAGTCTATGGCTACACCTTC. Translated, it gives CASSYRTVYGYTF.

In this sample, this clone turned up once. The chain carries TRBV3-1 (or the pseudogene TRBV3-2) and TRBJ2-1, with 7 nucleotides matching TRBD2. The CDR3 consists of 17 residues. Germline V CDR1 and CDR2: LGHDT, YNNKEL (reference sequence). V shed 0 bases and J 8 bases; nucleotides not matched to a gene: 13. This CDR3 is CASSQDHSGSNEDEQFF. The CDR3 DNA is TGTGCCAGCAGCCAAGATCATAGCGGGTCCAATGAGGATGAGCAGTTCTTC.

The CDR3 sequence is CASSIGGGNTIYF. For the CDR3, the DNA is TGTGCCAGTAGTATCGGAGGGGGAAACACCATATATTTT. This chain connects TRBV19 to TRBJ1-3; D call uncertain. CDR1 LNHDA and CDR2 SQIVND come from the germline V gene (reference sequence). The CDR3 sequence is 13 residues long. Trimming cost V 3 bases and J 4 bases, with 7 bases left between them. Full variable domain (missing parts from reference TRBV19 and TRBJ1-3): DGGITQSPKYLFRKEGQNVTLSCEQNLNHDAMYWYRQDPGQGLRLIYYSQIVNDFQKGDIAEGYSVSREKKESFPLTVTSAQKNPTAFYLCASSIGGGNTIYFGEGSWLTVV.

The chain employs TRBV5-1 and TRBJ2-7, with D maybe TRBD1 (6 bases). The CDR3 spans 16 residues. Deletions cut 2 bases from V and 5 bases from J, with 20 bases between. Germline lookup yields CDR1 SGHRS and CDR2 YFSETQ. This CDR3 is CASSFNPGGPGDEQYF. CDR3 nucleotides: TGCGCCAGCAGCTTCAATCCTGGGGGCCCGGGCGACGAGCAGTACTTC.

CDR3: CASSLARAVSSYEQYF. For the CDR3, the DNA is TGTGCCAGCAGCTTAGCGCGGGCGGTCAGCTCCTACGAGCAGTACTTC. The V and J genes are TRBV7-2 and TRBJ2-7; possibly TRBD2 for D (5 bases). V shed 0 bases and J shed 0 bases, with 12 bases lying between them. Germline V gene data show CDR1 as SGHTA and CDR2 as FQGNSA. The CDR3 sequence is 16 residues long.

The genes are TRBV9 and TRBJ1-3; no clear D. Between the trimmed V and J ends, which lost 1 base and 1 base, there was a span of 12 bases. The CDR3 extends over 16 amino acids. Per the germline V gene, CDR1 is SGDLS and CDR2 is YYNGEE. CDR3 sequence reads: CASSVNSGKSGNTIYF. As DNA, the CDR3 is TGTGCCAGCAGCGTAAATTCGGGAAAGTCTGGAAACACCATATATTTT.

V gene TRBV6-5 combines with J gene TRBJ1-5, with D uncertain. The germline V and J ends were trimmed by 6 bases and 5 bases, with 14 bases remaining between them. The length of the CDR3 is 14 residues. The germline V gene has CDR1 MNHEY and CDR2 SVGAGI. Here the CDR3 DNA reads TGTGCCAGCAGCCATTATAGTCTTGATCAGCCCCAGCATTTT. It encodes CASSHYSLDQPQHF.

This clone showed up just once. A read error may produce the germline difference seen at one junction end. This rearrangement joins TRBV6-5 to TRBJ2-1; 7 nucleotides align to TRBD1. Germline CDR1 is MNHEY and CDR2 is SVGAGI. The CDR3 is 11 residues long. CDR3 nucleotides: TGTGCCAGCAGTTCAGGACAGGAGCGGTTCTTC. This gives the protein CASSSGQERFF.